This TCR beta chain was sequenced during a study of cytomegalovirus exposure and HLA in healthy donors. Study-wide context: A prior analysis found roughly 110 million unique TCR beta sequences from approximately 200 million T cells.

The PCR employed 60 Vbeta primers together with 13 Jbeta primers. Produced via immunoSEQ multiplex PCR; TCRdb's table is partial and in-frame only. The sample has some 200,000 clones; over 80% are singletons. J lost 8 bases, V lost 0 bases, and 9 bases had no gene match. CDR1 and CDR2 from the germline V gene are MNHNY and SVGAGI (reference sequence). This CDR3 spans 15 amino acids. Broader study findings: Researchers had no immune exposure information except CMV serostatus available. Later on, an analysis found that several of the most significant clusters appeared to be linked to common viral pathogens, which included parvovirus B19.

Points on this clone: What it binds is not known.

This clonotype was obtained from a boy between 2 and 10 years old in good health and CMV-seronegative. The chain couples TRBV6-6 to TRBJ1-2; 7 bases match TRBD1. Source material: PBMCs. As DNA, the CDR3 is TGTGCCAGCAGTTACTCGACAGGGTCTCGTGGCGGCTACACCTTC. Translated: CASSYSTGSRGGYTF.